Below, 22 T cell receptor beta chains from the same sample are listed, as sequenced in a study of glioma-infiltrating T cells after dendritic cell vaccination. The data were produced by immunoSEQ multiplex PCR, yet TCRdb's version contains in-frame clones alone and is incomplete. The data contain 70,000 to 100,000 clones, less than 90% of them singletons. The sample's time point: after dendritic cell vaccination, including at tumor progression/relapse. Sequenced here: blood, sampled after dendritic cell vaccination. These receptors originate from a human donor with glioblastoma.

V usage is TRBV13 and J usage is TRBJ1-1; D not resolved. Germline assignment: CDR1 PRHDT and CDR2 FYEKMQ (reference sequence). CDR3 length: 12 amino acids. Trimming took off 5 bases at V and 1 base at J, with 5 bases between the two ends. Here the CDR3 DNA reads TGTGCCAGCAGCCCTTGGAACACTGAAGCTTTCTTT. This encodes CASSPWNTEAFF.

The rearrangement uses TRBV2 and TRBJ2-6; D is possibly TRBD2 (7 bases). Germline CDR1 reads SNHLY; CDR2 reads FYNNEI. Trimming shortened V by 5 bases and J by 0 bases, and 11 bases separated the two germline ends. The CDR3 length is 16 residues. Here the CDR3 DNA reads TGTGCCAGCAGTAAAGGGGGGGGCTCTGGGGCCAACGTCCTGACTTTC. As protein: CASSKGGGSGANVLTF.

The chain couples TRBV5-1 to TRBJ2-1; TRBD1 matches at 8 bases. The germline CDR1 and CDR2 sequences are SGHRS and YFSETQ. The CDR3 loop spans 16 amino acids. V gave up 1 base and J gave up 2 bases; unmatched junction bases: 5. The CDR3 is CASSLYEGQAYNEQFF. The CDR3 DNA follows: TGCGCCAGCAGCTTGTATGAGGGACAGGCCTACAATGAGCAGTTCTTC.

This sequence joins TRBV6-5 and TRBJ1-2; 10 nucleotides align to TRBD1. The V gene's germline CDR1 is MNHEY and CDR2 SVGAGI. V was clipped by 0 bases and J by 8 bases; unmatched bases: 6. This CDR3 has 15 residues. CDR3 in DNA: TGTGCCAGCAGTTACTCGGGGACAGGGGAGGACGGCTACACCTTC. Translated: CASSYSGTGEDGYTF.

CDR3 loop: CASSQGALIISNYGYTF. CDR3 in DNA: TGCGCCAGCAGCCAAGGGGCCCTAATTATTTCAAACTATGGCTACACCTTC. V usage is TRBV4-1 and J usage is TRBJ1-2; D not certain. The CDR3 has 17 amino acids. V shed 1 base and J shed 2 bases, with 17 bases lying between them. Germline V gene lookup returns CDR1 MGHRA and CDR2 YSYEKL.

This rearrangement joins TRBV2 to TRBJ1-1; 7 nucleotides agree with TRBD1. CDR3 length equals 14 residues. V lost 8 bases to trimming and J lost 3 bases; unmatched junction nucleotides: 9. Looked up from germline, CDR1 is SNHLY and CDR2 is FYNNEI. CDR3 sequence reads: CASGPRGEYTEAFF. The CDR3, as DNA: TGTGCCAGCGGCCCCAGGGGGGAATACACTGAAGCTTTCTTT.

This chain connects TRBV19 to TRBJ1-1; 9 bases are shared with TRBD1. The germline gives CDR1 LNHDA, CDR2 SQIVND (reference sequence). The CDR3 loop spans 14 amino acids. J lost 6 bases, V lost 5 bases, and 7 bases had no gene match. The DNA of the CDR3 is TGTGCCAGTAGTGCACGACAGGGGGGTTCTGAAGCTTTCTTT. It encodes CASSARQGGSEAFF.

The chain joins TRBV5-4 to TRBJ1-2; possibly TRBD1 for D (5 bases). CDR3 size: 15 residues. V dropped 3 bases and J dropped 3 bases, with 15 bases sitting between them. Germline loops: CDR1 SGHNT, CDR2 YYREEE (reference sequence). Here the CDR3 reads CASSSSVQADYGYTF. The CDR3 DNA reads as TGTGCCAGCAGCTCCAGCGTACAGGCCGACTATGGCTACACCTTC.

This chain uses TRBV6-6 with TRBJ1-1; 8 bases are a match to TRBD1. Trimming cost V 6 bases and J 8 bases; bases outside gene matches: 14. The CDR3 is 15 residues long. CDR1 MNHNY and CDR2 SVGAGI come from the germline V gene (reference sequence). This CDR3 reads CASSPNSDRGVEAFF. Here the CDR3 DNA reads TGTGCCAGCAGCCCGAACTCAGACAGGGGAGTGGAAGCTTTCTTT.

The rearrangement uses TRBV5-1 and TRBJ2-5; perhaps TRBD1 as D (6 bases). Per germline, CDR1 SGHRS and CDR2 YFSETQ. This CDR3 region has 16 residues. V lost 2 bases to trimming and J lost 4 bases, with 18 bases between them. The CDR3 coding sequence is TGCGCCAGCAGCTTCGGCCCACAGGGTGGGGGAGAGACCCAGTACTTC. Translated, it gives CASSFGPQGGGETQYF.

The CDR3, as DNA: TGCGCCAGCAGCTTGGCCGGTCTAGCGGGGGGGCCCGGCGGGGAGCTGTTTTTT. It translates to CASSLAGLAGGPGGELFF. J is TRBJ2-2 and V is TRBV5-1, with 12 bases matching TRBD2. Losses at the gene ends were 0 bases for V and 7 bases for J; bases not matched to a gene: 10. The V gene's germline CDR1 is SGHRS and CDR2 YFSETQ. This CDR3 contains 18 residues.

V and J are TRBV11-2 and TRBJ1-3; D unclear. The CDR3 sequence is 17 residues long. In germline, CDR1 is SGHAT, CDR2 FQNNGV. V lost 4 bases and J 4 bases, leaving 20 bases between the germline ends. CDR3: CASSSLNLLVPGNTIYF. The CDR3 nucleotides are TGTGCCAGCAGCTCCTTAAACTTACTTGTTCCAGGAAACACCATATATTTT.

The rearrangement links TRBV29-1 to TRBJ1-2; TRBD1 matches at 9 bases. V lost 7 bases to trimming and J lost 4 bases; unmatched junction nucleotides: 13. The CDR3 consists of 15 residues. Germline lookup yields CDR1 SQVTM and CDR2 ANQGSEA. The CDR3 loop is CSAGGQGNEGYGYTF. In DNA, the CDR3 is TGCAGCGCCGGGGGACAGGGAAACGAAGGCTATGGCTACACCTTC.

V and J are TRBV7-2 and TRBJ1-1; D is undetermined. The CDR3 is made up of 12 amino acids. The germline V gene encodes CDR1 SGHTA and CDR2 FQGNSA. The V end lost 2 bases, the J end lost 5 bases, and 6 bases lay between the germline ends. DNA of the CDR3: TGTGCCAGCAGCTTACTCCTTACTGAAGCTTTCTTT. This sequence encodes CASSLLLTEAFF.

The genes are TRBV6-1 and TRBJ1-2, with D uncertain. This CDR3 contains 13 residues. Trimming stripped 3 bases from V and 4 bases from J, with 9 bases between. Per the germline V gene, CDR1 is MNHNS and CDR2 is SASEGT. The CDR3 DNA is TGTGCCAGCAGTGAGAACAGAAGCTATGGCTACACCTTC. Its protein is CASSENRSYGYTF.

The V gene is TRBV7-8, the J gene TRBJ1-1, with 7 nucleotides matching TRBD1. The V gene end was trimmed by 4 bases and the J gene end by 4 bases; junction bases not matched to a gene: 3. The CDR3 spans 13 residues. Per germline, CDR1 SGHVS and CDR2 FQNEAQ. In DNA, the CDR3 is TGTGCCAGCAGCTGGGGGACAGCCACTGAAGCTTTCTTT. This codes for CASSWGTATEAFF.

This clone was counted a single time. V usage is TRBV5-5 and J usage is TRBJ1-1; perhaps TRBD1 as D (6 bases). Trimming removed 0 bases from V and 3 bases from J, with 9 bases in between. There are 14 residues in the CDR3. Germline loops: CDR1 SGHKS, CDR2 YYEKEE (reference sequence). The CDR3: CASSLVDSHTEAFF. The CDR3 nucleotides are TGTGCCAGCAGCTTGGTGGACAGCCACACTGAAGCTTTCTTT.

The genes are TRBV10-3 and TRBJ2-7; 9 nucleotides match TRBD1. Germline loops: CDR1 ENHRY, CDR2 SYGVKD. The V and J ends lost 7 bases and 6 bases, in that order; junction bases with no gene match: 10. The CDR3 is 14 residues long. CDR3 region: CAITRDREGSEQYF. As DNA, the CDR3 is TGTGCCATCACCAGGGACAGGGAGGGTAGCGAGCAGTACTTC.

This clone appeared a single time. This chain connects TRBV4-1 to TRBJ2-3, with TRBD2 matching 8 bases. The V gene end was trimmed by 3 bases and the J gene end by 1 base; junction bases not matched to a gene: 6. CDR3 length: 16 residues. Per the germline V gene, CDR1 is MGHRA and CDR2 is YSYEKL. The CDR3 protein is CASSHVSGGRTDTQYF. DNA for the CDR3: TGCGCCAGCAGCCACGTCAGCGGGGGACGCACAGATACGCAGTATTTT.

The chain carries TRBV2 and TRBJ1-2; possibly TRBD1 for D (6 bases). The CDR3 length is 13 residues. V lost 4 bases to trimming and J lost 3 bases, with 9 bases between them. Germline V gene lookup returns CDR1 SNHLY and CDR2 FYNNEI. The CDR3 is CASSGTGHYGYTF. The DNA for the CDR3 is TGTGCCAGCAGTGGAACAGGGCACTATGGCTACACCTTC.

This clone showed up just a few times. V usage is TRBV5-1 and J usage is TRBJ2-1; D possibly corresponds to TRBD2 (6 bases). The germline V and J ends were trimmed by 4 bases and 5 bases, with 10 bases remaining between them. The V gene's germline CDR1 is SGHRS and CDR2 YFSETQ. This CDR3 region has 13 residues. This CDR3 is CASSQPGDNEQFF. DNA for the CDR3: TGCGCCAGCAGCCAACCGGGAGACAATGAGCAGTTCTTC.

The chain employs TRBV27 and TRBJ1-6; 9 nucleotides agree with TRBD1. Looked up from germline, CDR1 is MNHEY and CDR2 is SMNVEV (reference sequence). This CDR3 region has 17 residues. Trimming cost V 5 bases and J 7 bases; bases outside gene matches: 12. The CDR3 region is CASSVHRDRVTNSPLHF. As DNA, the CDR3 is TGTGCCAGCAGTGTGCACCGGGACAGGGTAACGAATTCACCCCTCCACTTT.